This T cell receptor (beta chain) was obtained from a study of T cells in localized non-small cell lung cancer. Overall study results and limits: One tumor region alone was sequenced, and heterogeneity therefore remains possible. The study linked higher blood T cell density to longer overall survival. Uninvolved nearby lung showed the greatest T cell clonality, exceeding that found in tumor. A median about 54 of the top 100 tumor clones appeared in adjacent lung.

Sequenced by immunoSEQ multiplex PCR; TCRdb stores in-frame clones only, minus some. The sample yields 20,000 to 25,000 clones, approximately 92% seen once. CDR1 is SQVTM and CDR2 is ANQGSEA in the germline V gene. The CDR3 runs 13 residues. V was trimmed by 2 bases and J by 4 bases, leaving 10 bases between them. In its sample, this clone was seen once. As yet, its antigen is unknown. The receptor's source is a man aged 35-75 years with stage III squamous cell lung carcinoma. This specimen consisted of peripheral blood, obtained before any cancer treatment. The rearrangement links TRBV29-1 to TRBJ2-3; D is perhaps TRBD1 or TRBD2 (6 bases each). In DNA, the CDR3 is TGCAGCGTTGAAATGGGGGGCGCAGATACGCAGTATTTT. Amino acids: CSVEMGGADTQYF.